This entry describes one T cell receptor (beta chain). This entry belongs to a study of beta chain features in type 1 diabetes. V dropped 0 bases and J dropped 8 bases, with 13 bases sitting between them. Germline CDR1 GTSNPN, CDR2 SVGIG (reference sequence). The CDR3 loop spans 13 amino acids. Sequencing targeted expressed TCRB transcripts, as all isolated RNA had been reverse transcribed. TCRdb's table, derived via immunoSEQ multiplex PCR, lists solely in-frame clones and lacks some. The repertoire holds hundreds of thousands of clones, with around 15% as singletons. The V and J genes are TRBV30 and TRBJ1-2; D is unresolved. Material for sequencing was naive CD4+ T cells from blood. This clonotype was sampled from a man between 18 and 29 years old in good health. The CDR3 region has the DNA TGTGCCTGGAGTGTACCGGGTGTAGGGGGCTACACCTTC. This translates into CAWSVPGVGGYTF. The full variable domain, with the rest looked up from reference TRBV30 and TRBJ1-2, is SQTIHQWPATLVQPVGSPLSLECTVEGTSNPNLYWYRQAAGRGLQLLFYSVGIGQISSEVPQNLSASRPQDRQFILSSKKLLLSDSGFYLCAWSVPGVGGYTFGSGTRLTVV.